The entry below describes one TCR beta chain. Its antigen is still unknown. V was pared by 4 bases and J by 7 bases, with 10 bases of the junction left unmatched. The germline V gene has CDR1 SGHNT and CDR2 YYREEE (reference sequence). This CDR3 contains 16 residues. Assay: immunoSEQ multiplex PCR; the TCRdb copy retains only in-frame clones and omits some. This sample carries about 440,000 clones, about 90% of them seen once, and the ten largest clones take approximately 4.3%. This sample is drawn from a study of Ad26.COV2.S vaccination and SARS-CoV-2 variants. Points from the study as a whole: Breadth of non-spike TCRs did not differ between vaccinees and placebo recipients.

Specified treatment: roughly 18 received Ad26.COV2.S at low or high dose, single or two shots; about 5 received placebo; per-sample allocation not given. Sampling took place 63 days after the first vaccine or placebo injection. Material: peripheral blood, obtained in a trial of Ad26.COV2.S vaccine versus placebo. This chain joins TRBV5-4 and TRBJ2-1, with TRBD2 matching 11 bases. This TCR came from a person aged 18-65 years who received the Ad26.COV2.S COVID-19 vaccine or a placebo. CDR3 sequence: CASSPRGLAVRNEQFF. CDR3 coding DNA: TGTGCCAGCAGCCCTAGGGGACTAGCGGTTCGGAATGAGCAGTTCTTC.